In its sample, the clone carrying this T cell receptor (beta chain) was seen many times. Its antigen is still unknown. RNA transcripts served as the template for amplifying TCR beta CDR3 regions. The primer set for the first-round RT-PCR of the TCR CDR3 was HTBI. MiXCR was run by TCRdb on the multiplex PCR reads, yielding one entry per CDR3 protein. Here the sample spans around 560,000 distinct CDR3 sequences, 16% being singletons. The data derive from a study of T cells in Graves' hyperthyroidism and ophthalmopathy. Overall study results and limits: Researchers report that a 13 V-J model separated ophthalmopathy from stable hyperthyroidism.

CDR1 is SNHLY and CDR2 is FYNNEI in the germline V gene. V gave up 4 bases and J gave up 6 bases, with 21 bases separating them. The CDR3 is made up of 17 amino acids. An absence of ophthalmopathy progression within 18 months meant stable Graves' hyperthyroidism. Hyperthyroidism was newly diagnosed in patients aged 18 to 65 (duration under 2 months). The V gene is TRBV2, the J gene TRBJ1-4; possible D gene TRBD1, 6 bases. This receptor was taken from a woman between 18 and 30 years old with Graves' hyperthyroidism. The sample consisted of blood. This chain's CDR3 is CASSVTGSRGGDEKLFF. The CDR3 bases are TGTGCCAGCAGTGTTACCGGGTCGAGGGGGGGAGATGAAAAACTGTTTTTT.